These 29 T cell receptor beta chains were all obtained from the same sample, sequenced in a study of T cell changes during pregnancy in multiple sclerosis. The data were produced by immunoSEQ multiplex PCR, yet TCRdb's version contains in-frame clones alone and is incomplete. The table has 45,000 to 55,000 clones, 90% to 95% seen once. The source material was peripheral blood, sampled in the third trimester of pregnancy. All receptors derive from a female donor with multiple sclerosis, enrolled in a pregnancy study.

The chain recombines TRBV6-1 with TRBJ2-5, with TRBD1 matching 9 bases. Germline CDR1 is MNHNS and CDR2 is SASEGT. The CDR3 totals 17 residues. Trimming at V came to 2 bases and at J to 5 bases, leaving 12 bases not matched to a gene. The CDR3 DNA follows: TGTGCCAGCAGTGAACCCGGGACAGGGTCTCTGTGGGAGACCCAGTACTTC. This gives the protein CASSEPGTGSLWETQYF.

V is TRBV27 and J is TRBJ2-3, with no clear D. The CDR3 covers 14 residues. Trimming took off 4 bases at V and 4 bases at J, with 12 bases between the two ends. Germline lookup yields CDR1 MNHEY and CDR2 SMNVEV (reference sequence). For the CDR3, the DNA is TGTGCCAGCAGTTATTCCCGTCGGGCAGATACGCAGTATTTT. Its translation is CASSYSRRADTQYF.

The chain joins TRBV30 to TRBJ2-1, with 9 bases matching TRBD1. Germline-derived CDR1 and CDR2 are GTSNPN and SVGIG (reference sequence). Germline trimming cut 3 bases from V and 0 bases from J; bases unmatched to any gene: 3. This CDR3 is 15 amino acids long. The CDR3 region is CAWSGTGSSYNEQFF. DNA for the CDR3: TGTGCCTGGAGCGGGACAGGGAGCTCCTACAATGAGCAGTTCTTC.

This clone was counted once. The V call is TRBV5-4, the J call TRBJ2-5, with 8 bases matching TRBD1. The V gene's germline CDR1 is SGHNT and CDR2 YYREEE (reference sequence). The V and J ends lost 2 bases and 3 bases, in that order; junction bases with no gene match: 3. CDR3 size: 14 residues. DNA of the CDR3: TGTGCCAGCAGCTTACCGGGACAGGAAGAGACCCAGTACTTC. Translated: CASSLPGQEETQYF. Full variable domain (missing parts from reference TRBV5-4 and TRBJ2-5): ETGVTQSPTHLIKTRGQQVTLRCSSQSGHNTVSWYQQALGQGPQFIFQYYREEENGRGNFPPRFSGLQFPNYSSELNVNALELDDSALYLCASSLPGQEETQYFGPGTRLLVL.

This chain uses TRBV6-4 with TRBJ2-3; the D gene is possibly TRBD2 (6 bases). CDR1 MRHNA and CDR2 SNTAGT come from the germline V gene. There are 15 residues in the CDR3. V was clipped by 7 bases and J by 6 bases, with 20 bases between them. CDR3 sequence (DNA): TGTGCCAGCACCCTACACATCCGGGAGAGCGATACGCAGTATTTT. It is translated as CASTLHIRESDTQYF.

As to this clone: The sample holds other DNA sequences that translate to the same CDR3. The CDR3 DNA reads as TGTGCCAGCAGCGTAGGGAGTTCCTACAATGAGCAGTTCTTC. Protein product: CASSVGSSYNEQFF. This chain joins TRBV9 and TRBJ2-1; D uncertain. Germline V gene lookup returns CDR1 SGDLS and CDR2 YYNGEE. V lost 0 bases and J lost 1, with 5 bases in between. The CDR3 length is 14 residues.

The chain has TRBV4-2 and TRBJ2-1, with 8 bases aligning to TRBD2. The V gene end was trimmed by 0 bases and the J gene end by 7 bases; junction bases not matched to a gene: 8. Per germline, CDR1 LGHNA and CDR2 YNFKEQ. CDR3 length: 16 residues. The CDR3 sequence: CASSQDLAGGKNEQFF. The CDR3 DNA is TGTGCCAGCAGCCAAGATTTGGCGGGAGGTAAGAATGAGCAGTTCTTC.

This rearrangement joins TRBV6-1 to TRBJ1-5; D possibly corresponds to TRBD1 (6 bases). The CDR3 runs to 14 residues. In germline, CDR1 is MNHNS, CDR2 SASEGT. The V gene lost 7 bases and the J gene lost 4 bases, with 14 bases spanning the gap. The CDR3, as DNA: TGTGCCAGCATATTACAGGGTCTAAATCAGCCCCAGCATTTT. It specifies CASILQGLNQPQHF.

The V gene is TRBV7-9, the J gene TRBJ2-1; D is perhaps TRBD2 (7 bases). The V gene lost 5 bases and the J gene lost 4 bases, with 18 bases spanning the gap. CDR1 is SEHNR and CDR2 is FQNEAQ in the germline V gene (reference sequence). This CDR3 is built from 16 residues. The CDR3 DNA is TGTGCCAGCAGCCGGCGAGGGGGACTATCATACAATGAGCAGTTCTTC. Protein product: CASSRRGGLSYNEQFF. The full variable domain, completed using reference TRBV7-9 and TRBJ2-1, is DTGVSQNPRHKITKRGQNVTFRCDPISEHNRLYWYRQTLGQGPEFLTYFQNEAQLEKSRLLSDRFSAERPKGSFSTLEIQRTEQGDSAMYLCASSRRGGLSYNEQFFGPGTRLTVL.

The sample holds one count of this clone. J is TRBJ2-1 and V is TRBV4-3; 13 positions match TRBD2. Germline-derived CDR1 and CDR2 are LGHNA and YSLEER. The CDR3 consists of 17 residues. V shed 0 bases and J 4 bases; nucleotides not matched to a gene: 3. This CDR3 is CASSQDLTSGRYNEQFF. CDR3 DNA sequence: TGCGCCAGCAGCCAAGATTTGACTAGCGGGAGGTACAATGAGCAGTTCTTC.

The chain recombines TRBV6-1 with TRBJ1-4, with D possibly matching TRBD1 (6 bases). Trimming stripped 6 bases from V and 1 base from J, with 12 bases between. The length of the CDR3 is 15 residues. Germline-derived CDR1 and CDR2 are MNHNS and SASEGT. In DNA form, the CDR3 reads TGTGCCAGCAGCGAATACAGGGTAACTAATGAAAAACTGTTTTTT. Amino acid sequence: CASSEYRVTNEKLFF.

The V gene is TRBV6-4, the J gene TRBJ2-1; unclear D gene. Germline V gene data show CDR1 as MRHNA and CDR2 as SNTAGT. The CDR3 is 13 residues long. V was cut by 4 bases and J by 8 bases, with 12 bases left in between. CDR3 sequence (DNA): TGTGCCAGCAGTGCCCAAATGTCAGATGAGCAGTTCTTC. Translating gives CASSAQMSDEQFF.

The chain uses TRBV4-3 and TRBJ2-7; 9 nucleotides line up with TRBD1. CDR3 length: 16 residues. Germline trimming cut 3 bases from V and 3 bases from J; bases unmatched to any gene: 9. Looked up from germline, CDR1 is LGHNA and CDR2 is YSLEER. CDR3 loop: CASSHEWGGQGYEQYF. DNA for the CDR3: TGCGCCAGCAGCCACGAATGGGGGGGACAGGGCTACGAGCAGTACTTC.

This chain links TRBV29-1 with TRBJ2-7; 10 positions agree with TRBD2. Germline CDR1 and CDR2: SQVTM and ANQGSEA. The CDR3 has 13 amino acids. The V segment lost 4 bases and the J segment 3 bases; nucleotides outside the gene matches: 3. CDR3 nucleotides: TGCAGCGTTGTCCCTAGCGGGGGCTACGAGCAGTACTTC. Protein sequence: CSVVPSGGYEQYF.

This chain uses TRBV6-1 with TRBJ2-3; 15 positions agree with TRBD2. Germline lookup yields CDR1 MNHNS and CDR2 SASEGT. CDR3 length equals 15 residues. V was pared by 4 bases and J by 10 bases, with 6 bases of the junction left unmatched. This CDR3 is CASSVGLAGGFAQYF. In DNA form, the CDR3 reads TGTGCCAGCAGTGTCGGACTAGCGGGAGGGTTCGCGCAGTATTTT.

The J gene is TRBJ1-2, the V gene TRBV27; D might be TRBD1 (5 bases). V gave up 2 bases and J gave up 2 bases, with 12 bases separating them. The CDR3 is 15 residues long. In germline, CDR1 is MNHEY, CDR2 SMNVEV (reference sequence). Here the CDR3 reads CASSLGAGLNYGYTF. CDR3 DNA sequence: TGTGCCAGCAGTTTAGGGGCAGGGCTGAACTATGGCTACACCTTC.

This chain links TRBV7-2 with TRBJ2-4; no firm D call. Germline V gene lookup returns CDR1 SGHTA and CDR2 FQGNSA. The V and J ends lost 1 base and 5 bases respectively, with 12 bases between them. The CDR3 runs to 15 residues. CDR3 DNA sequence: TGTGCCAGCAGCTTAGGAGGAAAGAACCAAAACATTCAGTACTTC. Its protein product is CASSLGGKNQNIQYF.

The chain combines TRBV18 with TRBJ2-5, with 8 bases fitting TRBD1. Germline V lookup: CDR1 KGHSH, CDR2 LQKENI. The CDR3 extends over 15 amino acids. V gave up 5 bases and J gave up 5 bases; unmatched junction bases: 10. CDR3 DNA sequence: TGTGCCAGCTCAGTCCTCAGGGGGCGTCGGGAGACCCAGTACTTC. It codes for CASSVLRGRRETQYF.

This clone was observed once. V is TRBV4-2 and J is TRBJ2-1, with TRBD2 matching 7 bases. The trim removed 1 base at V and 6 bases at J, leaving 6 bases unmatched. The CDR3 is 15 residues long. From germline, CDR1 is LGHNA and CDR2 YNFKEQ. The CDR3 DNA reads TGTGCCAGCAGCCAAGCCCAACTAGCGTCCAATGAGCAGTTCTTC. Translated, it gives CASSQAQLASNEQFF.

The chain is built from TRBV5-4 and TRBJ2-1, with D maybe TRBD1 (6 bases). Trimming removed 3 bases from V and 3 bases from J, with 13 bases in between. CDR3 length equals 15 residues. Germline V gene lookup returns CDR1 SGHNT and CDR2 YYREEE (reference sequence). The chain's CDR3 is CASSSVAGDYNEQFF. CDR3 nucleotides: TGTGCCAGCAGCTCGGTGGCAGGGGACTACAATGAGCAGTTCTTC.

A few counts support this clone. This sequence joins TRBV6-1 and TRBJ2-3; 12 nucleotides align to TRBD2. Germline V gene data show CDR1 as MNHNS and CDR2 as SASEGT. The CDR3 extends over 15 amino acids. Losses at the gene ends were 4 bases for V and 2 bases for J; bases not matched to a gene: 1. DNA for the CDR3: TGTGCCAGCAGTGGACTAGCGGGAGACACAGATACGCAGTATTTT. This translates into CASSGLAGDTDTQYF.

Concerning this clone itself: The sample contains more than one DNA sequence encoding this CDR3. The CDR3 protein is CASSRQASNYGYTF. The CDR3 coding sequence is TGTGCCAGCAGTCGACAGGCTTCTAACTATGGCTACACCTTC. V is TRBV28 and J is TRBJ1-2, with TRBD1 as a possible D gene (6 bases). The CDR3 is made up of 14 amino acids. V shed 5 bases and J shed 0 bases, with 10 bases lying between them. Germline V gene data show CDR1 as MDHEN and CDR2 as SYDVKM.

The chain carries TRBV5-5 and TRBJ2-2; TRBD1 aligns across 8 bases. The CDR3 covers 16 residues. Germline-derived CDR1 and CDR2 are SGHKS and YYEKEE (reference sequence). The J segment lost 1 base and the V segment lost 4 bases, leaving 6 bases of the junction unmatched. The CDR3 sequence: CASSHWTGKNTGELFF. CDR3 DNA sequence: TGTGCCAGCAGCCACTGGACAGGGAAGAACACCGGGGAGCTGTTTTTT.

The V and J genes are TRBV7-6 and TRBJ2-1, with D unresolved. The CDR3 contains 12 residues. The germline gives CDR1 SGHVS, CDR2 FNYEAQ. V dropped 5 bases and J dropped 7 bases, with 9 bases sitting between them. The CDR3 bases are TGTGCCAGCAGCAAGACTGGGAATGAGCAGTTCTTC. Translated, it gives CASSKTGNEQFF.

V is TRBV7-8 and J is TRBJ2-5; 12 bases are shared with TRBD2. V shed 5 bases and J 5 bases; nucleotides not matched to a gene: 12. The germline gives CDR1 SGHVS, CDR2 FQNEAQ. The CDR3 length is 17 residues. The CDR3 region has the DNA TGTGCCAGCAGCCCGGGAAAACTAGCGGGAGGTGCGGAGACCCAGTACTTC. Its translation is CASSPGKLAGGAETQYF.

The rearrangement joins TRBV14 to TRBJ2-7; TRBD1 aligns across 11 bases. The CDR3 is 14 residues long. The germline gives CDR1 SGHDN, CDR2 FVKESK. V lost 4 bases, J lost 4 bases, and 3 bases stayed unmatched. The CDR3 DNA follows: TGTGCCAGCAGCCTTGGGACAGGGGGATACGAGCAGTACTTC. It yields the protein CASSLGTGGYEQYF.

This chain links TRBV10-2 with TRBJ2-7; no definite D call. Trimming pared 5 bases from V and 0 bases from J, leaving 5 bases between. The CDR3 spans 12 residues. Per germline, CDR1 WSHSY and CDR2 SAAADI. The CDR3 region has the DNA TGCGCCAGCAGTTCGTACTCCTACGAGCAGTACTTC. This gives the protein CASSSYSYEQYF.

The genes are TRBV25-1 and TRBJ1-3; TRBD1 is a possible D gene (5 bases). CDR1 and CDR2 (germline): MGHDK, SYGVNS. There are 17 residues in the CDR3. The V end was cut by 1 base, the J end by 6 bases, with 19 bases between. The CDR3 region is CASSESGRVGGENTIYF. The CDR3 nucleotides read TGTGCCAGCAGTGAATCAGGCAGGGTCGGTGGCGAAAACACCATATATTTT.

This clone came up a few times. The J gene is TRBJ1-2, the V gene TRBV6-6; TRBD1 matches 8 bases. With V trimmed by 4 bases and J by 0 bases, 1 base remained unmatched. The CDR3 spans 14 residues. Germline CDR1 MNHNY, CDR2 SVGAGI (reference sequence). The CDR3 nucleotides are TGTGCCAGCAGTTCACAGGGGGCTAACTATGGCTACACCTTC. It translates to CASSSQGANYGYTF.